What follows is one T cell receptor beta chain and its context. This entry belongs to a study of blood T cell repertoires in COVID-19. Looking at the study overall: COVID-19 samples from acute and convalescent phases originated in the United States, Italy and Spain.

The protocol was immunoSEQ multiplex PCR, while the TCRdb copy is restricted to in-frame clones and leaves out a portion. Among 310,000 or so clones listed, roughly 90% were seen once. The germline V gene encodes CDR1 ENHRY and CDR2 SYGVKD. The CDR3 loop spans 15 amino acids. The V end lost 3 bases, the J end lost 2 bases, and 11 bases lay between the germline ends. Sequenced: peripheral blood. The J gene is TRBJ1-5, the V gene TRBV10-3; no definite D call. The sequence was obtained from a man aged 18-30 years who had recovered from COVID-19. In nucleotides, the CDR3 is TGTGCCATCAGTGACCGGGGTATTGGCAATCAGCCCCAGCATTTT. Translating it yields CAISDRGIGNQPQHF.